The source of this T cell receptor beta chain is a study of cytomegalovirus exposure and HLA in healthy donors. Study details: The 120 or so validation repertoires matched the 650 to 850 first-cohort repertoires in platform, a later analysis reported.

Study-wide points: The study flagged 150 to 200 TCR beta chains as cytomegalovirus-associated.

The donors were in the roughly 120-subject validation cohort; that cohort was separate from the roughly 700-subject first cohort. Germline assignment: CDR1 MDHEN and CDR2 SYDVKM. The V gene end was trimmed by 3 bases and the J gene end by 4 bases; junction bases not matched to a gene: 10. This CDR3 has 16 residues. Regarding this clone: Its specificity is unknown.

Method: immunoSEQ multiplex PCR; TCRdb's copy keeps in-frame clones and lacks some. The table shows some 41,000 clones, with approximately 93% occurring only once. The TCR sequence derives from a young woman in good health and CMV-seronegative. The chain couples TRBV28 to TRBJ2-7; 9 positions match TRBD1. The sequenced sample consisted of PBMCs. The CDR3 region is CASSLDGQGLMYEQYF. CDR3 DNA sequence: TGTGCCAGCAGTTTGGACGGACAGGGGCTAATGTACGAGCAGTACTTC. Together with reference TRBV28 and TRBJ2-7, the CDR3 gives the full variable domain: DVKVTQSSRYLVKRTGEKVFLECVQDMDHENMFWYRQDPGLGLRLIYFSYDVKMKEKGDIPEGYSVSREKKERFSLILESASTNQTSMYLCASSLDGQGLMYEQYFGPGTRLTVT.